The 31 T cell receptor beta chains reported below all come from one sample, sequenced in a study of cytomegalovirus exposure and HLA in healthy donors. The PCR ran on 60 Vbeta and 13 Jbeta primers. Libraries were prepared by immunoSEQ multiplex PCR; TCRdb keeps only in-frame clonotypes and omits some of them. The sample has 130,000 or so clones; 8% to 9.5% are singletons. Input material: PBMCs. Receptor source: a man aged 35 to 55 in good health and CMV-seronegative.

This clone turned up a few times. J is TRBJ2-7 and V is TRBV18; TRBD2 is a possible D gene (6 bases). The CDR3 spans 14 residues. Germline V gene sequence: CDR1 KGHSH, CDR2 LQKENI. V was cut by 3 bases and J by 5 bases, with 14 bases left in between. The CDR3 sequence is CASSPAAGSHEQYF. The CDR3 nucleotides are TGTGCCAGCTCACCGGCGGCCGGGAGCCACGAGCAGTACTTC.

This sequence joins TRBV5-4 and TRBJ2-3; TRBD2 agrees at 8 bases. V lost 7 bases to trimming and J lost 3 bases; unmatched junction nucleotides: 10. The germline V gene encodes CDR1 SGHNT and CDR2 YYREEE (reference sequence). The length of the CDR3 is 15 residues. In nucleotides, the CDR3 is TGTGCCAGCCGGCCCCCGGGGGGGGCGACAGATACGCAGTATTTT. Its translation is CASRPPGGATDTQYF.

CDR3 nucleotides: TGTGCCAGCAACACAGGGAGCTCTGGGGCCAACGTCCTGACTTTC. This encodes CASNTGSSGANVLTF. The V call is TRBV6-6, the J call TRBJ2-6, with D maybe TRBD1 (6 bases). Trimming removed 7 bases from V and 0 bases from J, with 10 bases in between. This CDR3 comprises 15 residues. Germline V CDR1 and CDR2: MNHNY, SVGAGI (reference sequence).

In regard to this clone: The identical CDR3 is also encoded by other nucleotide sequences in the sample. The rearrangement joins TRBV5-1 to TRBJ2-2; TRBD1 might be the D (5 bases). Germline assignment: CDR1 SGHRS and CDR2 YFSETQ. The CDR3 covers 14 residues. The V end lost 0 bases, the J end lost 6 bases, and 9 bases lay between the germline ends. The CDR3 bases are TGCGCCAGCAGCTTGGGCAGGGTGGCCGGGGAGCTGTTTTTT. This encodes CASSLGRVAGELFF.

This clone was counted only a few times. The CDR3 loop is CASSRRQGRNEQYF. The DNA for the CDR3 is TGTGCCAGCAGCAGGCGACAGGGTCGGAACGAGCAGTACTTC. The chain has TRBV21-1 and TRBJ2-7; the table's D gene call, TRBD1, was not cross checked with the DNA. TRBV21-1 is noted as a pseudogene. The CDR3 runs to 14 residues.

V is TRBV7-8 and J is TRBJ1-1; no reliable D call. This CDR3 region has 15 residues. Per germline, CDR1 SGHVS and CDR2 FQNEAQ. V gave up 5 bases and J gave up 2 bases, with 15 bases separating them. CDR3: CASSRISVLNTEAFF. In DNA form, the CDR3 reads TGTGCCAGCAGCCGTATTTCGGTCCTTAACACTGAAGCTTTCTTT.

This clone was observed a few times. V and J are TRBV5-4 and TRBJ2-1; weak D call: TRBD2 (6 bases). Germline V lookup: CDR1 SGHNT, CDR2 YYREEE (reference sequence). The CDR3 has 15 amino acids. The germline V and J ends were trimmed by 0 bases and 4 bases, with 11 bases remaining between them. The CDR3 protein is CASSLGSAGYNEQFF. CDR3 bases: TGTGCCAGCAGCTTGGGGAGCGCGGGATACAATGAGCAGTTCTTC.

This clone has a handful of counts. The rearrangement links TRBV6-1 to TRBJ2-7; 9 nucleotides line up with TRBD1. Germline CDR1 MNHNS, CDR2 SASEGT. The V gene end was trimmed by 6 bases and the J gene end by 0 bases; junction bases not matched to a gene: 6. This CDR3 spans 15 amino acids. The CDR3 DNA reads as TGTGCCAGCAGGACAGGGGGGTATATCTCCTACGAGCAGTACTTC. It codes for CASRTGGYISYEQYF.

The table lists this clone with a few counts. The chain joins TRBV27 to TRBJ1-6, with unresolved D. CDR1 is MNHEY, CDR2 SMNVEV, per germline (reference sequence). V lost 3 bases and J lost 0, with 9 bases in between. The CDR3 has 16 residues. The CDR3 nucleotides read TGTGCCAGCAGTTTGGGCCACAGCTCCTATAATTCACCCCTCCACTTT. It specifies CASSLGHSSYNSPLHF.

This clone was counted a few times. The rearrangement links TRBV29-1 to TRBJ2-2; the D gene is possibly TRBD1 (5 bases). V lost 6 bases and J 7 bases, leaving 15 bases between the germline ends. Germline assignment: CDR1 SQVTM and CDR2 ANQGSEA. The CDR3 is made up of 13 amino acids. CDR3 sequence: CSVARVYGGELFF. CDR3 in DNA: TGCAGCGTGGCCAGGGTTTATGGCGGGGAGCTGTTTTTT.

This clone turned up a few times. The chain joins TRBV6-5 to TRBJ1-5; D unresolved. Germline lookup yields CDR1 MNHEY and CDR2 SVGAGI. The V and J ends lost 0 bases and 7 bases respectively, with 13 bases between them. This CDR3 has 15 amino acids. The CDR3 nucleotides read TGTGCCAGCAGTTACTCGGGGAGGCACGGGCAGCCCCAGCATTTT. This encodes CASSYSGRHGQPQHF.

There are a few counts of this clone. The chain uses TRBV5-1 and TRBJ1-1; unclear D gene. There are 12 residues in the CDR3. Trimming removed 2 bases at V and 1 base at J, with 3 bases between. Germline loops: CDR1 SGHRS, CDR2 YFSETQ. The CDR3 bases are TGCGCCAGCAGCTTCCAGAACACTGAAGCTTTCTTT. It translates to CASSFQNTEAFF.

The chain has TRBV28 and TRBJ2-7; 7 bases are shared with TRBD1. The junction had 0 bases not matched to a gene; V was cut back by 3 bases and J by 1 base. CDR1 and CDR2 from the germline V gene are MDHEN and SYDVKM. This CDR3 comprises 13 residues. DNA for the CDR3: TGTGCCAGCAGTTTGGGACAGTCCTACGAGCAGTACTTC. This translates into CASSLGQSYEQYF.

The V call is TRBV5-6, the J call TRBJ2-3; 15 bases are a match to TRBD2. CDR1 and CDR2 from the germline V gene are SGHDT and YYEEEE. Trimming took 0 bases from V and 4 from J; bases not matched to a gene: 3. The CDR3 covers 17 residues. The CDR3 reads CASSLVGLAGGPDTQYF. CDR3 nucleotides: TGTGCCAGCAGCTTGGTCGGACTAGCGGGGGGGCCAGATACGCAGTATTTT.

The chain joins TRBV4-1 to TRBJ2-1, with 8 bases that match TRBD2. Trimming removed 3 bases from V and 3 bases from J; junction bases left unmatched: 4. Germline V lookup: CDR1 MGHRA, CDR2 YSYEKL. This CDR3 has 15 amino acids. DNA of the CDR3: TGCGCCAGCAGCCACGTGGCGGGGGGCTACAATGAGCAGTTCTTC. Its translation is CASSHVAGGYNEQFF.

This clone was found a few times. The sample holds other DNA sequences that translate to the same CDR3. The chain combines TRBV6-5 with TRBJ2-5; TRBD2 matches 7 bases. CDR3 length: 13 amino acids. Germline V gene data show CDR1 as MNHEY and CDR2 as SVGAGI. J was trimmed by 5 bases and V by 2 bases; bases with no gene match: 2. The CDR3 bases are TGTGCCAGCAGTTACGGGGGAGGGGAGACCCAGTACTTC. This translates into CASSYGGGETQYF.

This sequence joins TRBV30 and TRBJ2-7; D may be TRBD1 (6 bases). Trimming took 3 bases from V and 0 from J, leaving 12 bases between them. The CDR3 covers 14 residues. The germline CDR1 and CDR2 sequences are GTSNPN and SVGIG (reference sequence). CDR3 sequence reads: CAWRNRDISYEQYF. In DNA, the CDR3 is TGTGCCTGGAGAAACCGGGACATCTCCTACGAGCAGTACTTC. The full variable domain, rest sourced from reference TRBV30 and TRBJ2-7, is SQTIHQWPATLVQPVGSPLSLECTVEGTSNPNLYWYRQAAGRGLQLLFYSVGIGQISSEVPQNLSASRPQDRQFILSSKKLLLSDSGFYLCAWRNRDISYEQYFGPGTRLTVT.

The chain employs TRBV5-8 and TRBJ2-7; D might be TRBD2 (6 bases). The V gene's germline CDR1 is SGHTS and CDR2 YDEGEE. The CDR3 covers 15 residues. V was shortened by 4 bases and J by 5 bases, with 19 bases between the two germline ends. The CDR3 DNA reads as TGTGCCAGCAGCCCGTTTATGAGGGGAGGCGACGAGCAGTACTTC. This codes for CASSPFMRGGDEQYF.

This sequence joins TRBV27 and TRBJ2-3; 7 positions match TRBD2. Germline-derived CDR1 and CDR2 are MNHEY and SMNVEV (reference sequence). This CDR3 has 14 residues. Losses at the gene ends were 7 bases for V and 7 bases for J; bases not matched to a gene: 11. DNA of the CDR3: TGTGCCAGCACCGAACGGGGGGTAGGGAATACGCAGTATTTT. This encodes CASTERGVGNTQYF.

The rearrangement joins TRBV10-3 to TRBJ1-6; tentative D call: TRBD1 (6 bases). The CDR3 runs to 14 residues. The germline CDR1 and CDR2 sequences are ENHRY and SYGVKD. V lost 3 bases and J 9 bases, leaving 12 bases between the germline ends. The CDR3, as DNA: TGTGCCATCAGTGAAATACAGGGTGGTTCACCCCTCCACTTT. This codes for CAISEIQGGSPLHF.

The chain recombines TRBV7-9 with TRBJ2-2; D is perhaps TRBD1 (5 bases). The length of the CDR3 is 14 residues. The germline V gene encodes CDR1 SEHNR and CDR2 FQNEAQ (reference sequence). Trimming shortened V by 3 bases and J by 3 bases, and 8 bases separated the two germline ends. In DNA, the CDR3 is TGTGCCAGCAGCTTGATGACAGACACCGGGGAGCTGTTTTTT. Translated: CASSLMTDTGELFF. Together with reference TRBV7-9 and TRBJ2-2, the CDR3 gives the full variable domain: DTGVSQNPRHKITKRGQNVTFRCDPISEHNRLYWYRQTLGQGPEFLTYFQNEAQLEKSRLLSDRFSAERPKGSFSTLEIQRTEQGDSAMYLCASSLMTDTGELFFGEGSRLTVL.

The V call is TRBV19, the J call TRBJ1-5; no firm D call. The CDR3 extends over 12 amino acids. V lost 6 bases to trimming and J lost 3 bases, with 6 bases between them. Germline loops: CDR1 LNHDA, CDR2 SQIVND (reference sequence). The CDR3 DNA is TGTGCCAGTAGCCACTTCAATCAGCCCCAGCATTTT. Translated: CASSHFNQPQHF.

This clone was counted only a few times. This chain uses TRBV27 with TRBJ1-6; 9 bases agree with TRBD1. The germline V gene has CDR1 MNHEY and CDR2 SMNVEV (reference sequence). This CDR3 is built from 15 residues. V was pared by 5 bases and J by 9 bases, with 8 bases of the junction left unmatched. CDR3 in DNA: TGTGCCAGCAGTGGGGGACAGGGTGAGGTTTCACCCCTCCACTTT. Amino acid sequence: CASSGGQGEVSPLHF.

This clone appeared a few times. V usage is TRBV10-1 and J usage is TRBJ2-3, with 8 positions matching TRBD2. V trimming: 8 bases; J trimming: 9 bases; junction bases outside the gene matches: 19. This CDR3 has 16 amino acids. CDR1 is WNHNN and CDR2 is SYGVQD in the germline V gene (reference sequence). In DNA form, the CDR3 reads TGCGCCAGCTACGGGGGCATAGCGGGGAATCGTTTAACGCAGTATTTT. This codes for CASYGGIAGNRLTQYF.

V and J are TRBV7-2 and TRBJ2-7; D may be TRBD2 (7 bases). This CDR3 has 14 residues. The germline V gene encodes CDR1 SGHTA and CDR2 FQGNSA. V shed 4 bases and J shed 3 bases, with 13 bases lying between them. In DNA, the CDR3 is TGTGCCAGCAGCTCTGCGGGGGCTAACTACGAGCAGTACTTC. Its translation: CASSSAGANYEQYF.

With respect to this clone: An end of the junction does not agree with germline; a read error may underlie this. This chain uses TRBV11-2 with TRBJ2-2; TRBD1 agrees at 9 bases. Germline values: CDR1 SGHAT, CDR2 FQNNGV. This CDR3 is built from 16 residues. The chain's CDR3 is CASSLRTGENAGELFF. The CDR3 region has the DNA TGTGCCAGCAGCCTTCGGACAGGGGAGAACGCCGGGGAGCTGTTTTTT.

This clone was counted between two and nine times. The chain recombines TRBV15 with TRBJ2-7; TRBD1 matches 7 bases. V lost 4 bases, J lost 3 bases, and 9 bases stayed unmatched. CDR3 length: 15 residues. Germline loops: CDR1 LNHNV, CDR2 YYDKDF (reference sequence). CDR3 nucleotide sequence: TGTGCCACCAGCACAGGTGTGACAGGGATCTACGAGCAGTACTTC. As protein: CATSTGVTGIYEQYF.

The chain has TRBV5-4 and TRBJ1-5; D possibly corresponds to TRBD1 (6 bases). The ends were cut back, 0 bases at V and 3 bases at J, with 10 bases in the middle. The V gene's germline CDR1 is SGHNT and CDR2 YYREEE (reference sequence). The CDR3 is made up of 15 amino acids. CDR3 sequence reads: CASSLDRAVNQPQHF. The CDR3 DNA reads TGTGCCAGCAGCTTGGACAGGGCGGTCAATCAGCCCCAGCATTTT.

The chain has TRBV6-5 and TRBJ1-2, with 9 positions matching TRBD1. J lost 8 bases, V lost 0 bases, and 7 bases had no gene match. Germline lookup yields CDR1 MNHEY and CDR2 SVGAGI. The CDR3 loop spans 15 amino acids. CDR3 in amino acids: CASSYSRDRDWGYTF. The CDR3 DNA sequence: TGTGCCAGCAGTTACTCAAGGGACAGGGATTGGGGCTACACCTTC.

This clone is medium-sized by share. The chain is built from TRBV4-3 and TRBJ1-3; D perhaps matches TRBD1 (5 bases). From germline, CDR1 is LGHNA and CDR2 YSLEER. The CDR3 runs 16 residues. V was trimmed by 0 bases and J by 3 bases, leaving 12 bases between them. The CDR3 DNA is TGCGCCAGCAGCCAAGAGATAGGGCAGGGTGGAAACACCATATATTTT. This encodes CASSQEIGQGGNTIYF.

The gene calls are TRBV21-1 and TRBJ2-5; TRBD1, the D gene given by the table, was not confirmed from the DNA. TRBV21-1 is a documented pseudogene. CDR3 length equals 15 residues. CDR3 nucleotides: TGTGCCAGCAGCAAGGGACAGGGAGAAACGGAGACCCAGTACTTC. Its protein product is CASSKGQGETETQYF.